The rows below give T cell receptor beta chains drawn from one sample of a study of blood T cell repertoires in COVID-19. Repertoires were generated with immunoSEQ multiplex PCR, while TCRdb's copy carries only in-frame clones and drops some. The table shows approximately 210,000 clones, with roughly 87% occurring only once. The source material was peripheral blood. The origin of the receptors is a man aged 35 to 55 with active or convalescent COVID-19. Both conserved end residues are part of each CDR3. Fields, in order: J gene, V gene, clone size, D gene, CDR3 DNA, CDR3 protein. D genes are given only for firm matches. Clone size is stated in some rows and not others, as once, few, many or a class when expanded.

>TRBJ1-2|TRBV5-1|.|.
TGCGCCAGCGCCCCTAGCCAGGGGCATCGCTATGGCTACACCTTC
CASAPSQGHRYGYTF
>TRBJ1-5|TRBV5-4|.|TRBD1
TGTGCCAGCAGCTTGGGACAGGGGCCGACTCAGCCCCAGCATTTT
CASSLGQGPTQPQHF
>TRBJ1-2|TRBV3-1/TRBV3-2|.|.
TGTGCCAGCAGCCATGCTGAATTCCGCAGGAACGGCTACACCTTC
CASSHAEFRRNGYTF
>TRBJ1-2|TRBV7-9|.|TRBD1
TGTGCCAGCAGCTCTCGGACAGGCAACTATGGCTACACCTTC
CASSSRTGNYGYTF
>TRBJ2-3|TRBV5-1|.|TRBD2
TGCGCCAGCAGATCACTAGCGGGGTTCGATACGCAGTATTTT
CASRSLAGFDTQYF
>TRBJ1-4|TRBV19|once|TRBD1
TGTGCCAGTAGTGTTATACAGGGGCGCGGTGAAAAACTGTTTTTT
CASSVIQGRGEKLFF
>TRBJ2-7|TRBV5-6|.|.
TGTGCCAGCAGCTCCTCTCTCGGGAGAAAGCAGTACTTC
CASSSSLGRKQYF
>TRBJ2-5|TRBV6-2/TRBV6-3|.|TRBD1
TGTGCCAGCAGTCCCCGGGACAGGGGTCGAGGAGAGACCCAGTACTTC
CASSPRDRGRGETQYF
>TRBJ2-7|TRBV6-6|.|.
TGTGCCAGCAGTTACAAGGCAGAGACTGAGCAGTACTTC
CASSYKAETEQYF
>TRBJ1-1|TRBV29-1|.|.
TGCAGCGTTGAAGGGGCAGATACTGAAGCTTTCTTT
CSVEGADTEAFF
>TRBJ2-5|TRBV20-1|.|.
TGCAGTGCTCCGAACTACGAGACCCAGTACTTC
CSAPNYETQYF
>TRBJ2-7|TRBV28|.|.
TGTGCCAGCAGTTTTGGGCAGCCGAGCTCCTACGAGCAGTACTTC
CASSFGQPSSYEQYF
>TRBJ2-1|TRBV24-1|.|TRBD1
TGTGCCACCAGTGAGGCCGGACAGGGACTGTACAATGAGCAGTTCTTC
CATSEAGQGLYNEQFF
>TRBJ2-3|TRBV28|.|TRBD2
TGTGCCAGCAGTAGCGGGGGGGCACACACAGATACGCAGTATTTT
CASSSGGAHTDTQYF
>TRBJ1-4|TRBV2|.|.
TGTGCCAGCAGTGCTCGAAAGGGGGTCAATGAAAAACTGTTTTTT
CASSARKGVNEKLFF
>TRBJ1-1|TRBV29-1|.|TRBD1
TGCAGCGGCGTGGGGGACAGGCTACTATACACTGAAGCTTTCTTT
CSGVGDRLLYTEAFF
>TRBJ2-7|TRBV27|.|TRBD2
TGTGCCAGCAGTTTAGCAGGACTAGCGGATGCCTACGAGCAGTACTTC
CASSLAGLADAYEQYF
>TRBJ1-2|TRBV5-1|few|.
TGCGCCAGCAGCTTAGGAGGGGGGGCCTATGGCTACACCTTC
CASSLGGGAYGYTF
>TRBJ2-2|TRBV5-1|.|TRBD1
TGCGCCAGCGGGGGACAGCCTACCGGGGAGCTGTTTTTT
CASGGQPTGELFF
>TRBJ1-4|TRBV28|few|TRBD1
TGTGCCAGCAGCGGCACAGGGGTTAAGGGTGAAAAACTGTTTTTT
CASSGTGVKGEKLFF
>TRBJ1-2|TRBV9|.|.
TGTGCCAGCAGCGCCCACGCGGACAGCTACTATGGCTACACCTTC
CASSAHADSYYGYTF
>TRBJ1-1|TRBV2|once|.
TGTGCCAGCAGTCCGTCCAGGAACATGAACACTGAAGCTTTCTTT
CASSPSRNMNTEAFF
>TRBJ1-2|TRBV24-1|few|TRBD1
TGTGCCACCAGTGATTTTGGTACAGGGGCATATGGCTACACCTTC
CATSDFGTGAYGYTF
>TRBJ2-7|TRBV30|.|.
TGTGCCTGGAGCGCCGGAGGGCCGCGGTCTGATGAGCAGTACTTC
CAWSAGGPRSDEQYF
>TRBJ1-2|TRBV7-9|few|.
TGTGCCAGCATCCCCCTTGCAGCTAACTATGGCTACACCTTC
CASIPLAANYGYTF
>TRBJ2-5|TRBV5-1|.|TRBD2
TGCGCCAGCAGCTCTGGGACTAGCGGGAGTTGGCGGGAGACCCAGTACTTC
CASSSGTSGSWRETQYF
>TRBJ2-2|TRBV19|.|TRBD2
TGTGCCAGCAACCTAGCGGGAGATAACACCGGGGAGCTGTTTTTT
CASNLAGDNTGELFF
>TRBJ2-1|TRBV19|.|.
TGTGCCAGTAGTCCGGGACAATCCCTCCTACATGAGCAGTTCTTC
CASSPGQSLLHEQFF
>TRBJ2-7|TRBV2|.|TRBD1
TGTGCCGCCTTAACAGGGGGAAAAACCTACGAGCAGTACTTC
CAALTGGKTYEQYF
>TRBJ1-2|TRBV12-3/TRBV12-4|.|TRBD1
TGTGCCAGCAGTTACAGGGGAAATGGTGGCTACACCTTC
CASSYRGNGGYTF
>TRBJ1-2|TRBV30|.|TRBD1
TGTGCCTGGAGTGTAGGTGGGACAGGGGATGGCTACACCTTC
CAWSVGGTGDGYTF
>TRBJ1-1|TRBV27|.|.
TGTGCCAGCAGTAAACAGGGTACGGTGAGGACTGAAGCTTTCTTT
CASSKQGTVRTEAFF
>TRBJ1-1|TRBV3-1/TRBV3-2|.|.
TGTGCCAGCAGCCAAACAGTTAACACTGAAGCTTTCTTT
CASSQTVNTEAFF
>TRBJ1-2|TRBV6-5|.|TRBD1
TGTGCCAGCAGTTATTGGACAGGGGGGGTACGAGGCTACACCTTC
CASSYWTGGVRGYTF
>TRBJ1-2|TRBV29-1|.|TRBD1
TGCAGCGACTTAGGGCAGGGGGGCGGCTACACCTTC
CSDLGQGGGYTF
>TRBJ2-7|TRBV15|.|.
TGTGCCACCAGCTTCAGTGACGAGCAGTACTTC
CATSFSDEQYF
>TRBJ1-2|TRBV27|.|TRBD1
TGTGCCAGCAGCCAATACCCGACAGGGTTGGATGGCTACACCTTC
CASSQYPTGLDGYTF
>TRBJ1-4|TRBV7-2|.|.
TGTGCCAGCAGCTTAGGGTTGAATCAGGGGACTAATGAAAAACTGTTTTTT
CASSLGLNQGTNEKLFF
>TRBJ2-2|TRBV5-6|.|TRBD1
TGTGCCAGCAGCTTGTTACGCCCGGGACAGAGCGGGGAGCTGTTTTTT
CASSLLRPGQSGELFF
>TRBJ2-7|TRBV27|.|.
TGTGCCAGCAGAGGGACTGACTCCTACGAGCAGTACTTC
CASRGTDSYEQYF
>TRBJ2-5|TRBV3-1/TRBV3-2|.|TRBD1
TGTGCCAGCAGCCAAGGGAGGCCGTACAGGGGCCGAGAGACCCAGTACTTC
CASSQGRPYRGRETQYF
>TRBJ1-5|TRBV13|.|.
TGTGCCAGCAGCTCCAGCGGGAACCAGCCCCAGCATTTT
CASSSSGNQPQHF
>TRBJ2-6|TRBV28|.|TRBD1
TGTGCCAGCGCCGGGACAGGGATCTGGGGGGCCAACGTCCTGACTTTC
CASAGTGIWGANVLTF
>TRBJ1-2|TRBV3-1/TRBV3-2|.|TRBD1
TGTGCCAGCAGCCAACGGACAGGGGGCGACTATGGCTACACCTTC
CASSQRTGGDYGYTF
>TRBJ1-1|TRBV28|.|TRBD1
TGTGCCAGCATTGAGGACAGGGTGAACACTGAAGCTTTCTTT
CASIEDRVNTEAFF
>TRBJ1-4|TRBV2|.|TRBD1
TGTGCCAGCAGTCGGGACAGGGTCAGGGCTAATGAAAAACTGTTTTTT
CASSRDRVRANEKLFF